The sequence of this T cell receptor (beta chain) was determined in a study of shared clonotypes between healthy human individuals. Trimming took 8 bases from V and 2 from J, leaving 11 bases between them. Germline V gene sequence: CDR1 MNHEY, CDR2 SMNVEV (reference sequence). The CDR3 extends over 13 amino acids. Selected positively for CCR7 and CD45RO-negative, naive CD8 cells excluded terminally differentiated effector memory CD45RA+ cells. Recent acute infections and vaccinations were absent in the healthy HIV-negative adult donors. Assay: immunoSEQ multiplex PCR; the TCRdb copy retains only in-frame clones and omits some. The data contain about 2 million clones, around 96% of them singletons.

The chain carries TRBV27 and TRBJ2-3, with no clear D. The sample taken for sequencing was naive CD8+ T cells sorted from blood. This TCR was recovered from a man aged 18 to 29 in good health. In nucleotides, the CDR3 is TGTGCCAGCTCTCCCGTAAACACAGATACGCAGTATTTT. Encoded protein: CASSPVNTDTQYF.